Below are 29 T cell receptor beta chains sequenced from a single sample in a study of blood T cell repertoires in COVID-19. Measured with immunoSEQ multiplex PCR; TCRdb has only the in-frame clones, and not every one. The sample records 150,000 to 200,000 clones, 75% to 90% being singletons. The specimen was peripheral blood. The receptors shown here come from a human donor in a cohort sampled during active COVID-19.

The J gene is TRBJ2-1, the V gene TRBV9; 9 bases are shared with TRBD2. Germline-derived CDR1 and CDR2 are SGDLS and YYNGEE. CDR3 length equals 14 residues. The J segment lost 4 bases and the V segment lost 3 bases, leaving 2 bases of the junction unmatched. The CDR3 coding sequence is TGTGCCAGCAGCGCTAGCGGGGAGTACAATGAGCAGTTCTTC. Amino acids: CASSASGEYNEQFF.

V and J are TRBV4-3 and TRBJ2-2; unclear D gene. The CDR3 has 14 residues. Germline assignment: CDR1 LGHNA and CDR2 YSLEER. V lost 4 bases, J lost 5 bases, and 11 bases lay in between. CDR3 sequence reads: CASSPLQWTGELFF. DNA for the CDR3: TGCGCCAGCAGCCCGCTTCAGTGGACCGGGGAGCTGTTTTTT.

J is TRBJ2-3 and V is TRBV6-2 or TRBV6-3; a possible D gene is TRBD2 (6 bases). Germline-derived CDR1 and CDR2 are MNHEY and SVGEGT. Between the trimmed V and J ends, which lost 5 bases and 4 bases, there was a span of 19 bases. The CDR3 runs 16 residues. The CDR3 region is CASSPGTGGFADTQYF. The CDR3 bases are TGTGCCAGCAGTCCGGGGACTGGGGGGTTTGCAGATACGCAGTATTTT.

This sequence joins TRBV10-3 and TRBJ2-7, with 15 bases identical to TRBD2. CDR3 size: 15 residues. J gave up 6 bases and V 10 bases, and 10 bases lay outside the gene matches. The germline V gene encodes CDR1 ENHRY and CDR2 SYGVKD. Here the CDR3 reads CATGGTSGGIGEQYF. Written as DNA, the CDR3 is TGTGCCACCGGAGGGACTAGCGGGGGGATCGGCGAGCAGTACTTC.

This clone was seen a single time. The rearrangement uses TRBV30 and TRBJ2-3, with TRBD1 matching 7 bases. The CDR3 loop spans 13 amino acids. J gave up 8 bases and V 2 bases, and 7 bases lay outside the gene matches. CDR1 GTSNPN and CDR2 SVGIG come from the germline V gene (reference sequence). The CDR3 sequence: CAWSIQGVGTQYF. CDR3 nucleotide sequence: TGTGCCTGGAGTATCCAGGGGGTCGGTACGCAGTATTTT.

This clone was seen a few times. The chain carries TRBV12-3 or TRBV12-4 and TRBJ1-6, with a weak D call TRBD1 (6 bases). This CDR3 spans 13 amino acids. V shed 6 bases and J shed 8 bases, with 11 bases lying between them. This CDR3 is CASREGGDSPLHF. The CDR3 DNA sequence: TGTGCCAGCAGGGAAGGGGGGGATTCACCCCTCCACTTT.

The CDR3: CASSQDLDRGGAGYTF. CDR3 in DNA: TGCGCCAGCAGCCAGGACCTCGACAGGGGAGGGGCTGGCTACACCTTC. This rearrangement joins TRBV4-3 to TRBJ1-2; 8 bases match TRBD1. This CDR3 contains 16 residues. J lost 7 bases, V lost 3 bases, and 13 bases had no gene match. The germline V gene has CDR1 LGHNA and CDR2 YSLEER.

The chain employs TRBV5-1 and TRBJ2-7, with 11 nucleotides matching TRBD2. Unmatched junction bases numbered 11, after V lost 1 base and J lost 5 bases. Per the germline V gene, CDR1 is SGHRS and CDR2 is YFSETQ. The CDR3 has 17 amino acids. CDR3 DNA: TGCGCCAGCAGCTTGAAACTAGCGGGAGCCATTGGCCACGAGCAGTACTTC. Translation: CASSLKLAGAIGHEQYF. Based on the CDR3 plus reference TRBV5-1 and TRBJ2-7, the full variable domain is KAGVTQTPRYLIKTRGQQVTLSCSPISGHRSVSWYQQTPGQGLQFLFEYFSETQRNKGNFPGRFSGRQFSNSRSEMNVSTLELGDSALYLCASSLKLAGAIGHEQYFGPGTRLTVT.

V and J are TRBV2 and TRBJ1-2; D is undetermined. V was pared by 4 bases and J by 2 bases, with 14 bases between. CDR1 and CDR2 from the germline V gene are SNHLY and FYNNEI. The CDR3 extends over 15 amino acids. CDR3 DNA sequence: TGTGCCAGCAGTGTCGAGAGGGAGCAAAACTATGGCTACACCTTC. Its protein product is CASSVEREQNYGYTF.

The rearrangement links TRBV6-5 to TRBJ1-1; 8 nucleotides match TRBD1. The germline V gene has CDR1 MNHEY and CDR2 SVGAGI. The CDR3 contains 13 residues. J was trimmed by 4 bases and V by 6 bases; bases with no gene match: 4. CDR3 loop: CASSSDRATEAFF. In DNA form, the CDR3 reads TGTGCCAGCAGCTCGGACAGGGCCACTGAAGCTTTCTTT.

The CDR3 coding sequence is TGTGCCAGCAGCTCCATAGTAGGCACAGATACGCAGTATTTT. Translated, it gives CASSSIVGTDTQYF. The chain carries TRBV7-9 and TRBJ2-3; D remains ambiguous. Germline CDR1 is SEHNR and CDR2 is FQNEAQ (reference sequence). This CDR3 comprises 14 residues. Between the trimmed V and J ends, which lost 4 bases and 1 base, there was a span of 9 bases.

The CDR3 DNA is TGTGCCAGTACCACGGGGGTCGCGAACACCGGGGAGCTGTTTTTT. Its translation is CASTTGVANTGELFF. V and J are TRBV19 and TRBJ2-2, with D possibly being TRBD2 (6 bases). The CDR3 covers 15 residues. Per germline, CDR1 LNHDA and CDR2 SQIVND (reference sequence). Between the trimmed V and J ends, which lost 7 bases and 0 bases, there was a span of 12 bases.

The chain combines TRBV19 with TRBJ2-6, with a possible D match to TRBD1 (6 bases). The CDR3 has 13 residues. Germline CDR1 is LNHDA and CDR2 is SQIVND (reference sequence). Between the trimmed V and J ends, which lost 11 bases and 4 bases, there was a span of 12 bases. CDR3 coding DNA: TGTGCCGTAGGAGACAGGGGGGCCAACGTCCTGACTTTC. The encoded protein is CAVGDRGANVLTF.

The V call is TRBV7-2, the J call TRBJ2-2; possible D gene TRBD1, 6 bases. Germline values: CDR1 SGHTA, CDR2 FQGNSA. The CDR3 has 15 residues. Trimming pared 5 bases from V and 1 base from J, leaving 11 bases between. The CDR3 is CASSHAQGNTGELFF. CDR3 nucleotides: TGTGCCAGCAGCCACGCACAGGGGAACACCGGGGAGCTGTTTTTT.

The rearrangement joins TRBV10-3 to TRBJ2-7, with 8 positions matching TRBD2. The germline V gene encodes CDR1 ENHRY and CDR2 SYGVKD. This CDR3 spans 14 amino acids. Trimming at V came to 3 bases and at J to 4 bases, leaving 5 bases not matched to a gene. CDR3 DNA: TGTGCCATCAGTGAAGCGGGAGTTCAGTACGAGCAGTACTTC. It encodes CAISEAGVQYEQYF.

The CDR3 bases are TGTGCCCCCCCCTGGGCACCCTCTGGAAACACCATATATTTT. Its translation: CAPPWAPSGNTIYF. The genes are TRBV24-1 and TRBJ1-3; unclear D gene. CDR3 length equals 14 residues. Between the trimmed V and J ends, which lost 12 bases and 0 bases, there was a span of 14 bases. CDR1 and CDR2 from the germline V gene are KGHDR and SFDVKD.

The rearrangement links TRBV19 to TRBJ2-6, with TRBD1 as a possible D gene (5 bases). The CDR3 sequence is 17 residues long. The germline gives CDR1 LNHDA, CDR2 SQIVND (reference sequence). V was pared by 7 bases and J by 0 bases, with 16 bases between. CDR3 coding DNA: TGTGCCAGTACGGTCCCAGGGATCTTCTCTGGGGCCAACGTCCTGACTTTC. Its protein is CASTVPGIFSGANVLTF.

CDR3 residues: CASSVAGGVATDFGYGYTF. CDR3 bases: TGTGCCAGCAGCGTAGCAGGGGGAGTAGCGACGGACTTTGGCTATGGCTACACCTTC. V and J are TRBV9 and TRBJ1-2; 7 bases match TRBD1. Germline values: CDR1 SGDLS, CDR2 YYNGEE. This CDR3 region has 19 residues. Trimming removed 0 bases from V and 4 bases from J; junction bases left unmatched: 18.

The chain recombines TRBV27 with TRBJ1-5; D is possibly TRBD1 (6 bases). In germline, CDR1 is MNHEY, CDR2 SMNVEV (reference sequence). CDR3 length: 16 residues. V was trimmed by 2 bases and J by 4 bases, leaving 15 bases between them. The CDR3 region has the DNA TGTGCCAGCAGTTTAGGGGGGGCCCACAGGAATCAGCCCCAGCATTTT. Translation gives CASSLGGAHRNQPQHF.

The V gene is TRBV27, the J gene TRBJ2-2; D is unresolved. CDR1 MNHEY and CDR2 SMNVEV come from the germline V gene (reference sequence). The germline V and J ends were trimmed by 3 bases and 4 bases, with 9 bases remaining between them. This CDR3 has 14 amino acids. In nucleotides, the CDR3 is TGTGCCAGCAGTTTCCAGGTTCGCACCGGGGAGCTGTTTTTT. The encoded protein is CASSFQVRTGELFF.

The CDR3 loop is CASIQHGGDNYTF. CDR3 DNA: TGTGCCAGCATACAACACGGAGGGGATAACTACACCTTC. The genes are TRBV27 and TRBJ1-2; D is perhaps TRBD1 (5 bases). Trimming pared 7 bases from V and 10 bases from J, leaving 19 bases between. This CDR3 is built from 13 residues. Germline values: CDR1 MNHEY, CDR2 SMNVEV (reference sequence).

The rearrangement links TRBV7-2 to TRBJ1-5, with a weak D call TRBD1 (5 bases). CDR3 length: 18 residues. Germline V CDR1 and CDR2: SGHTA, FQGNSA. V was pared by 1 base and J by 7 bases, with 23 bases between. The DNA of the CDR3 is TGTGCCAGCAGCTTAGTTCCCCCAGAGAAGGGGCGGTGGCAGCCCCAGCATTTT. Its protein product is CASSLVPPEKGRWQPQHF.

The chain recombines TRBV6-2 or TRBV6-3 with TRBJ2-5, with D maybe TRBD2 (5 bases). The CDR3 length is 10 residues. Germline assignment: CDR1 MNHEY and CDR2 SVGEGT. V lost 5 bases and J lost 9, with 7 bases in between. The DNA of the CDR3 is TGTGCCAGCAGTCCGGGGTCCCAGTACTTC. Protein: CASSPGSQYF.

This clone was seen ten or more times. J is TRBJ1-3 and V is TRBV19; no firm D call. The CDR3 runs 13 residues. Between the trimmed V and J ends, which lost 10 bases and 8 bases, there was a span of 18 bases. The germline gives CDR1 LNHDA, CDR2 SQIVND (reference sequence). CDR3 sequence: CATSDLLGDTIYF. CDR3 nucleotides: TGTGCCACCTCGGACTTATTGGGCGACACCATATATTTT.

The chain links TRBV28 to TRBJ2-2, with D tentatively TRBD1 (5 bases). The V and J ends lost 3 bases and 6 bases respectively, with 14 bases between them. CDR1 is MDHEN and CDR2 is SYDVKM in the germline V gene. The CDR3 consists of 15 residues. DNA for the CDR3: TGTGCCAGCAGTTTTCCCAGGGTAAAGGCCGGGGAGCTGTTTTTT. This gives the protein CASSFPRVKAGELFF.

The chain combines TRBV7-2 with TRBJ2-2; D is unresolved. V lost 5 bases and J lost 0, with 13 bases in between. The CDR3 extends over 16 amino acids. Germline V gene lookup returns CDR1 SGHTA and CDR2 FQGNSA. CDR3 DNA sequence: TGTGCCAGCAGCCCGCCGCGGAGCGCGAACACCGGGGAGCTGTTTTTT. This encodes CASSPPRSANTGELFF.

The rearrangement links TRBV11-3 to TRBJ2-3; TRBD2 might be the D (6 bases). Germline-derived CDR1 and CDR2 are SGHNT and YENEEA. The CDR3 extends over 15 amino acids. V lost 4 bases and J lost 0, with 11 bases in between. This CDR3 is CASSSQGTSTDTQYF. In DNA form, the CDR3 reads TGTGCCAGCAGCTCACAAGGGACTAGCACAGATACGCAGTATTTT.

The rearrangement joins TRBV6-5 to TRBJ1-4; weak D call: TRBD1 (6 bases). From germline, CDR1 is MNHEY and CDR2 SVGAGI. V lost 9 bases to trimming and J lost 11 bases, with 19 bases between them. This CDR3 is 13 amino acids long. The CDR3 sequence: CASRSNRVLKLFF. CDR3 in DNA: TGTGCCAGTCGATCAAACAGGGTCTTGAAACTGTTTTTT.

CDR3 amino acids: CASSVAVLTGELFF. In DNA, the CDR3 is TGTGCCAGCAGCGTAGCTGTTTTAACCGGGGAGCTGTTTTTT. The rearrangement links TRBV9 to TRBJ2-2; D is ambiguous. CDR3 length: 14 amino acids. Germline CDR1 and CDR2: SGDLS and YYNGEE. With 0 bases removed from V and 5 bases from J, the gap between germline ends came to 8 bases.